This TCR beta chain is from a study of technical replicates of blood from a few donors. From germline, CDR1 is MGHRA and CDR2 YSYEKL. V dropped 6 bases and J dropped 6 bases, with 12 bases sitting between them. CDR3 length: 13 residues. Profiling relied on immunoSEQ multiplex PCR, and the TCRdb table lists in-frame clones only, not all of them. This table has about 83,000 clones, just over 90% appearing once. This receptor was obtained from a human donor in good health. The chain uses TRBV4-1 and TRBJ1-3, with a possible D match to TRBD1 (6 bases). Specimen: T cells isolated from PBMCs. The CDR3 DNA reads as TGCGCCAGCAGACTCACAGGGACAAACACCATATATTTT. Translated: CASRLTGTNTIYF.